This TCR beta chain derives from a study of shared clonotypes between healthy human individuals. This clone was recorded a few times. Just one base apart from a much larger clone, this may be a read error. This sample also contains other DNA sequences that code for the same CDR3. Here immunoSEQ multiplex PCR was the method, and the copy in TCRdb shows in-frame clones only, minus some. The sample holds around 1 million clones; 76% are singletons and the top ten take approximately 1.5%. V gave up 4 bases and J gave up 2 bases; unmatched junction bases: 4. CDR1 and CDR2 from the germline V gene are MGHRA and YSYEKL. The CDR3 extends over 15 amino acids.

The sequencing input was memory CD4+ T cells sorted from blood. Noted subset: CD45RA-negative fraction. The sequence came from a man aged 18 to 35 in good health. The chain has TRBV4-1 and TRBJ2-5; 10 positions match TRBD2. The CDR3 coding sequence is TGCGCCAGCAGCCCCGGACTAGCGGTTCAAGAGACCCAGTACTTC. Encoded protein: CASSPGLAVQETQYF.